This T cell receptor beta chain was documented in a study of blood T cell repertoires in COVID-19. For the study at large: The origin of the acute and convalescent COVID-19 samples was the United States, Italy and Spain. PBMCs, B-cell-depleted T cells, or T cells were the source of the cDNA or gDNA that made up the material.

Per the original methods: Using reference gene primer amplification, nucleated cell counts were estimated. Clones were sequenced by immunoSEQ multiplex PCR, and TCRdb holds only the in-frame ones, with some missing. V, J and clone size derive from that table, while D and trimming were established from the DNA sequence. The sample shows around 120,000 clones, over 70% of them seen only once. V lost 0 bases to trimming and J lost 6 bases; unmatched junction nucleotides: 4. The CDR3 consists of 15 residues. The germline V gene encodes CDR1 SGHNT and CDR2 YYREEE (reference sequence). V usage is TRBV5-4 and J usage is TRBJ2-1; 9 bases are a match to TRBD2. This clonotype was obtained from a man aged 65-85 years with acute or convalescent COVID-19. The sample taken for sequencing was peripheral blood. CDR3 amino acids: CASSLDAGGPNEQFF. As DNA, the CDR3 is TGTGCCAGCAGCTTGGACGCGGGGGGGCCCAATGAGCAGTTCTTC. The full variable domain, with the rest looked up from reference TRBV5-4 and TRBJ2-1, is ETGVTQSPTHLIKTRGQQVTLRCSSQSGHNTVSWYQQALGQGPQFIFQYYREEENGRGNFPPRFSGLQFPNYSSELNVNALELDDSALYLCASSLDAGGPNEQFFGPGTRLTVL.